Detailed here is one TCR beta chain. This clonotype turned up a few times. Its antigen is unknown. Per-nucleotide qualities are absent, and no much larger clonotype sits a single base away. The data stem from a study of identical twins (dated by TCRdb to about 2016). The study in broad terms: To test whether fetal clonotypes persist, the study used deep sequencing on TCR alpha and beta repertoires from monozygotic twins, unrelated adults of various ages, and cord blood. Replicate twin experiments were performed at different times using different library preparation protocols to rule out contamination.

The germline V gene (reference sequence) sets CDR1 to DFQATT and CDR2 to SNEGSKA. From cysteine to phenylalanine, the CDR3 is 10 amino acids long. The read is trimmed to its CDR3 DNA, 30 bases read in frame from base 1. V trim: 6 bases; J trim: 7 bases; unmatched bases: 0. The paper's findings and limits, for the study overall: Compared with coincidental sharing between unrelated individuals, an excess of low generation-probability sequences was observed among out-of-frame TCR alpha sequences shared between twins. Excess twin sharing in beta out-of-frame sequences was weaker because fewer shared sequences lowered the signal-to-noise ratio. Invariant T cells such as MAIT and iNKT could partly confound zero-insertion analyses, though diverse VJ usage argued against this for most clonotypes. Out-of-frame TCR alpha sharing in monozygotic twins was systematically underestimated by recombination models, whereas sharing between unrelated individuals was in agreement with the recombination models. Because the same donors could not be followed over many years, the conclusions relied on cross-sectional statistical analysis. Abundant cord blood beta clonotypes had fewer insertions, young adult naive repertoires showed a similar but weaker trend, and memory repertoires showed no such trend.

Every donor was a healthy Caucasian. Three pairs of female monozygotic twins, all aged 18 to 29 years, were included in the twin cohort. Peripheral blood mononuclear cells were the source from which RNA for the TCR libraries was isolated. Receptor amplification or capture employed 5' RACE. The instrument given in TCRdb is Illumina HiSeq 2000. A universal primer binding site was added through template switching, and the final cDNA carried a unique molecular identifier so that TCR cDNA molecules could be counted accurately. First-strand cDNA for TCR alpha and beta chains was synthesized from specific primers in the conserved constant-segment region. To control for contamination, every cDNA library was double barcoded, receiving both a SMART-Mk sample barcode and Illumina barcodes. Two successive PCR steps introduced TruSeq adapter sequences along with Illumina sample barcodes. The TCR alpha and beta cDNA libraries were sequenced on the Illumina HiSeq platform using custom primers. The authors processed their data as follows. MiGEC processed the raw reads to extract unique molecular identifiers, while MiXCR was used to determine the CDR3 positions. For each individual, recombination models were inferred using an EM algorithm with the repgenHMM and IGoR tools. The tcR package in R was used for shared clonotype analysis, with sharing normalized by the product of cloneset sizes. To study raw recombination free of thymic and clonal selection effects, out-of-frame nonproductive sequences were analyzed. Starting from the raw public reads, TCRdb applied fastp trimming at Q25, assembled clones with MiXCR and retained in-frame beta chains. When rows share a CDR3 protein, they turn into one entry using the most common DNA and genes. The V and J calls come from TCRdb's annotation, not from the publication. In all, the sample holds about 720,000 distinct CDR3 sequences, and roughly 18% of those were seen once. The biggest ten clones account for over 10% of the sample.

This sample also appeared in a second study, on T cells expressing NK-cell markers. The second paper states: In sorted CD3+CD56+NKG2C+, CD3+CD56+NKG2C- and CD3+CD56-NKG2C+ T-cell subsets from 7 to 9 donors, TCR beta-chain repertoires were profiled. Among the eight sequenced donors, only one was HCMV-seronegative, while the other seven were HCMV-seropositive. To restrict sorting to alphabetaTCR-expressing T cells, an anti-gammadeltaTCR antibody was added in several experiments. In several donors, the dominant CD3+CD56+NKG2C+ clonotypes were found to rank among the top 10 CD8+ clonotypes and to make up about 1.0-7.0% of CD8+ T cells. Those dominant clonotypes were again the most abundant among CD3+CD56-NKG2C+ cells in a few donors, at about 28.3-60.1%. Whether the expanded NKG2C-expressing T cell clones were specific for HCMV antigens remained unclear. The study sequenced eight donors, all healthy volunteers chosen at random: three men and five women. A commercial ELISA kit detecting HCMV-specific IgG in serum was used to determine HCMV serostatus. For roughly six donors, bulk peripheral blood T-cell repertoires were additionally sequenced from unsorted PBMC. MIGEC handled demultiplexing of the reads and grouping by UMI, while MiTCR was used to assemble and quantify clonotypes. Only TCR cDNA sequences supported by at least two reads were kept to exclude erroneous sequences. The tcR package was used for downstream repertoire analysis, and clonotypes were matched across fractions by CDR3 nucleotide sequence plus V segment. VDJmatch was used to annotate antigen specificity against VDJdb, with one amino acid substitution in CDR3 allowed.

The receptor chain draws on TRBV20-1 and TRBJ2-1, and TRBD2 matches 7 of the central bases. The sequencing sample was made of PBMCs. The TCR sequence derives from a young woman in good health. The nucleotide sequence is TGCAGTGCCGGGGGGAATGAGCAGTTCTTC. This encodes CSAGGNEQFF.